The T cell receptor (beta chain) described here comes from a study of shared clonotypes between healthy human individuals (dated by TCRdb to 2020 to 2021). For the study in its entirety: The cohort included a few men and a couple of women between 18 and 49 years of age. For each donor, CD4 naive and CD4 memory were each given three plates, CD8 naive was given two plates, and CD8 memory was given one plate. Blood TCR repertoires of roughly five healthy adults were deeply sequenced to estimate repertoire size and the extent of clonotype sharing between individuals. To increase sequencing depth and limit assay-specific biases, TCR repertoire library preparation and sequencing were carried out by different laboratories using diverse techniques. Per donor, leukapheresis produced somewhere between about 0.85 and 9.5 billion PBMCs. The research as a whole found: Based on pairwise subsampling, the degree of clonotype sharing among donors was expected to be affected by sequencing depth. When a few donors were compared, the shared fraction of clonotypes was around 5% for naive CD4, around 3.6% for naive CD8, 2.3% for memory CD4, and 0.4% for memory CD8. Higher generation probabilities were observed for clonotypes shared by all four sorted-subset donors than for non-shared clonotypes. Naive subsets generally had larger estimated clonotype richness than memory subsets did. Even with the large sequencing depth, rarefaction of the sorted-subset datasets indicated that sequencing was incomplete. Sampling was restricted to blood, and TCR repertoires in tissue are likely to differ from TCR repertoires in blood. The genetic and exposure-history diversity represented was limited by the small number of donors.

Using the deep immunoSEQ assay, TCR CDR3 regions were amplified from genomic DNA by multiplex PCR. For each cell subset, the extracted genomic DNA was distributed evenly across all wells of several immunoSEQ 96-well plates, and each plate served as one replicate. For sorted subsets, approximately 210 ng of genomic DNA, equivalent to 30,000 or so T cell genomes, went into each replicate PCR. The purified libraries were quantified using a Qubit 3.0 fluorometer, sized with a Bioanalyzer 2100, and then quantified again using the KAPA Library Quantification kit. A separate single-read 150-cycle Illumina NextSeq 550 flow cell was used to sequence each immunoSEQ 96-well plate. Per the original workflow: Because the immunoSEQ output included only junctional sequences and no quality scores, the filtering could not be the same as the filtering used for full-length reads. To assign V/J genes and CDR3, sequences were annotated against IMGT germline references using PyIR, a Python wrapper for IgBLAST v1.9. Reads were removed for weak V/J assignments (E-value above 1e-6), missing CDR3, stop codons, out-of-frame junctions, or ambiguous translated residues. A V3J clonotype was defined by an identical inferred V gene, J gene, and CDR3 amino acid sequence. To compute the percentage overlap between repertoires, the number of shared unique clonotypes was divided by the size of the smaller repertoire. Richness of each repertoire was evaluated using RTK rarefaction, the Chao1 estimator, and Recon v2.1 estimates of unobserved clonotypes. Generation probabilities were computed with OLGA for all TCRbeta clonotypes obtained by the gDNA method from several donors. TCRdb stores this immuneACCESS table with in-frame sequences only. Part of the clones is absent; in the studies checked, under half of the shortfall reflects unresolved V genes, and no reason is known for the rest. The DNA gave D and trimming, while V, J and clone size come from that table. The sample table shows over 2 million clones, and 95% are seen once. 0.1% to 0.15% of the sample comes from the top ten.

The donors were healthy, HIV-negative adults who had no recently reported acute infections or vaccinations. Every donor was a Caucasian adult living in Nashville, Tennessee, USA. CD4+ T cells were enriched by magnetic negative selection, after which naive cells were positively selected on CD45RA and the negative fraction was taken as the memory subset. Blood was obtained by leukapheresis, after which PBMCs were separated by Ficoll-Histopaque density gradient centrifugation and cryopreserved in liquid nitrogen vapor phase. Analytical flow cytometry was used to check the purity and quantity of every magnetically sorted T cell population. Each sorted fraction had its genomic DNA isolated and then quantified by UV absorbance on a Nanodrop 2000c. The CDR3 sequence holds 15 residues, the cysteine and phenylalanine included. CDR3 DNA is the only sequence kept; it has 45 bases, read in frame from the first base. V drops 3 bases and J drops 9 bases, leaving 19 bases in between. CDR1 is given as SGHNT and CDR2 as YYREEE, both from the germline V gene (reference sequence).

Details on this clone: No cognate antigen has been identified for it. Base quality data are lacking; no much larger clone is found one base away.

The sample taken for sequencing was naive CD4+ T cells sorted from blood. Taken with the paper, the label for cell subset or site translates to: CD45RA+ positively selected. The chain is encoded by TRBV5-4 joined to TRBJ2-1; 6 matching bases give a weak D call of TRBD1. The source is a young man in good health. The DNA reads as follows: TGTGCCAGCAGCTATCAGGGGCCTCCTGGGAGTGAGCAGTTCTTC. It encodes CASSYQGPPGSEQFF.